The rows below give T cell receptor beta chains drawn from one sample of a study of response to subunit inactivated influenza vaccine. TCRdb passed the RT-PCR reads through MiXCR, listing each CDR3 protein once. The sample holds roughly 710,000 distinct CDR3 sequences; 13% to 15% are singletons and the top ten take 7.5% to 8%. The sequences come from PBMCs from blood, collected 14 days before vaccination. All receptors derive from a man aged 50 or older who received an inactivated influenza vaccine. The CDR3 runs from the conserved cysteine through the conserved F or W. D genes are given only for firm matches. Only part of the rows carry a size: once, few, many, or a class if the clone is expanded.

j_call	d_call	clone_size	v_call	cdr3_aa	cdr3_nt
TRBJ2-1	TRBD1	NA	TRBV10-3	CAISESQQGVSNEQFF	TGTGCCATCAGTGAGTCTCAACAGGGGGTAAGCAATGAGCAGTTCTTC
TRBJ2-7	NA	NA	TRBV7-6	CASSKTVGYEQYF	TGTGCCAGCAGCAAGACGGTGGGGTACGAGCAGTACTTC
TRBJ2-7	TRBD1	many	TRBV4-3	CASSLGTGDSKQYF	TGCGCCAGCAGCCTCGGGACAGGGGACTCGAAGCAGTACTTC
TRBJ2-7	NA	NA	TRBV6-5	CASSYNVGGYEQYF	TGTGCCAGCAGTTACAACGTCGGGGGCTACGAGCAGTACTTC
TRBJ2-7	TRBD2	few	TRBV4-3	CASSQALSGGVYEQYF	TGCGCCAGCAGCCAAGCTCTGAGCGGGGGGGTGTACGAGCAGTACTTC
TRBJ2-7	NA	NA	TRBV2	CASRLSSYEQYF	TGTGCCAGCAGGTTAAGCTCCTACGAGCAGTACTTC
TRBJ2-1	NA	few	TRBV7-2	CASSLSSLSYNEQFF	TGTGCCAGCAGTCTTAGTAGCCTATCCTACAATGAGCAGTTCTTC
TRBJ2-3	NA	many	TRBV12-3/TRBV12-4	CASSLSGHADTQYF	TGTGCCAGCAGTTTATCTGGCCACGCAGATACGCAGTATTTT
TRBJ1-3	NA	NA	TRBV2	CASSEYSFSGNTIYF	TGTGCCAGCAGTGAATATAGTTTCTCGGGGAACACCATATATTTT
TRBJ2-2	NA	few	TRBV10-3	CAISETVTGELFF	TGTGCCATCAGTGAGACGGTCACCGGGGAGCTGTTTTTT
TRBJ2-1	NA	many	TRBV6-5	CASSYRIGGEQFF	TGTGCCAGCAGTTATCGTATCGGCGGTGAGCAGTTCTTC
TRBJ2-5	NA	few	TRBV20-1	CSASLGGSGETQYF	TGCAGTGCTAGTCTTGGAGGATCGGGGGAGACCCAGTACTTC
TRBJ1-1	NA	NA	TRBV7-9	CASRYLGDTEAFF	TGTGCCAGCAGATACTTAGGGGACACTGAAGCTTTCTTT
TRBJ2-5	NA	NA	TRBV10-3	CAISSEYQETQYF	TGTGCCATCAGTTCAGAGTACCAAGAGACCCAGTACTTC
TRBJ2-6	TRBD1	many	TRBV24-1	CATLTYKRDSSSGANVLTF	TGTGCCACCCTCACATATAAACGGGACAGCAGTTCTGGGGCCAACGTCCTGACTTTC
TRBJ1-5	NA	few	TRBV20-1	CSARSGAGQPQHF	TGCAGTGCTAGATCGGGGGCAGGTCAGCCCCAGCATTTT
TRBJ1-6	NA	NA	TRBV12-3/TRBV12-4	CASTGAYRDSPLHF	TGTGCCAGTACCGGGGCTTACCGGGATTCACCCCTCCACTTT
TRBJ2-1	NA	few	TRBV12-3/TRBV12-4	CASLLSSDNEQFF	TGTGCCAGCCTACTATCGAGTGATAATGAGCAGTTCTTC
TRBJ2-1	NA	NA	TRBV28	CASSPGLTYNEQFF	TGTGCCAGCAGCCCGGGACTCACCTACAATGAGCAGTTCTTC
TRBJ2-5	NA	many	TRBV5-6	CASSLEGFGETQYF	TGTGCCAGCAGCTTGGAGGGTTTTGGTGAGACCCAGTACTTC
TRBJ2-5	TRBD2	few	TRBV19	CASRIAGRMGETQYF	TGTGCCAGTAGGATAGCGGGAAGGATGGGAGAGACCCAGTACTTC
TRBJ2-2	NA	NA	TRBV3-1	CASSQGASGRELFF	TGTGCCAGCAGCCAAGGAGCATCTGGGAGGGAGCTGTTTTTT
TRBJ2-7	NA	many	TRBV29-1	CSVDSGTDYEQYF	TGCAGCGTTGATAGCGGGACAGACTACGAGCAGTACTTC
TRBJ2-3	TRBD2	many	TRBV4-3	CASSQGATSGGPDTQYF	TGCGCCAGCAGCCAAGGAGCAACTAGCGGGGGGCCGGATACGCAGTATTTT
TRBJ2-7	TRBD2	NA	TRBV5-1	CASSLAGSGTTTSEQYF	TGCGCCAGCAGCTTGGCCGGGAGCGGGACCACAACCAGCGAGCAGTACTTC
TRBJ1-1	NA	many	TRBV30	CAWSPPGENTEAFF	TGTGCCTGGAGTCCACCGGGGGAGAACACTGAAGCTTTCTTT
TRBJ2-1	TRBD2	NA	TRBV29-1	CSIPLAVDNEQFF	TGCAGCATACCGCTAGCGGTCGACAATGAGCAGTTCTTC
TRBJ2-1	TRBD2	NA	TRBV10-3	CAIKGGMSYNEQFF	TGTGCCATCAAGGGAGGGATGTCCTACAATGAGCAGTTCTTC
TRBJ1-6	NA	NA	TRBV27	CASSRGDQSSYNSPLHF	TGTGCCAGCAGTAGGGGGGATCAGAGCTCCTATAATTCACCCCTCCACTTT
TRBJ2-1	NA	NA	TRBV29-1	CSVEDPGRSYNEQFF	TGCAGCGTTGAAGATCCGGGAAGGTCCTACAATGAGCAGTTCTTC
TRBJ2-5	NA	NA	TRBV7-9	CASSLLEGEHNGETQYF	TGTGCCAGCAGCCTACTAGAGGGGGAGCATAACGGGGAGACCCAGTACTTC
TRBJ2-5	NA	many	TRBV6-1	CASSENLNQETQYF	TGTGCCAGCAGTGAAAACTTAAACCAAGAGACCCAGTACTTC
TRBJ1-6	NA	NA	TRBV6-5	CASSYTRHFYNSPLHF	TGTGCCAGCAGTTACACTAGACATTTCTATAATTCACCCCTCCACTTT
TRBJ2-1	TRBD2	few	TRBV20-1	CSASNMVAGRGNEQFF	TGCAGTGCTAGTAATATGGTAGCGGGCCGGGGCAATGAGCAGTTCTTC
TRBJ1-2	TRBD1	NA	TRBV5-1	CASSVDRGQGYTF	TGCGCCAGCAGCGTAGACAGGGGGCAAGGCTACACCTTC
TRBJ1-5	TRBD1	NA	TRBV27	CASSARGNSNQPQHF	TGTGCCAGCAGTGCCAGGGGGAATAGCAATCAGCCCCAGCATTTT
TRBJ2-1	NA	NA	TRBV2	CASKGGGFYEQFF	TGTGCCAGCAAGGGGGGGGGGTTTTATGAGCAGTTCTTC
TRBJ1-5	NA	few	TRBV20-1	CSAGPGGNQPQHF	TGCAGTGCAGGTCCAGGGGGCAATCAGCCCCAGCATTTT
TRBJ2-7	TRBD1	few	TRBV12-3/TRBV12-4	CASSFGTESEQYF	TGTGCCAGCAGTTTCGGGACAGAATCCGAGCAGTACTTC
TRBJ2-5	NA	few	TRBV6-2/TRBV6-3	CASSYSSWNQETQYF	TGTGCCAGCAGTTACTCGTCCTGGAATCAAGAGACCCAGTACTTC
TRBJ1-1	NA	NA	TRBV4-1	CASSQDRVYTEAFF	TGCGCCAGCAGCCAAGACAGGGTATACACTGAAGCTTTCTTT
TRBJ1-6	NA	many	TRBV5-1	CASSTDSNNSPLHF	TGCGCCAGCAGCACGGACAGCAACAATTCACCCCTCCACTTT
TRBJ1-1	TRBD1	NA	TRBV20-1	CSARGQGGRNTEAFF	TGCAGTGCCAGAGGACAGGGAGGAAGAAACACTGAAGCTTTCTTT
TRBJ2-5	NA	few	TRBV6-2/TRBV6-3	CASSYGFGGIETQYF	TGTGCCAGCAGTTACGGTTTCGGCGGTATCGAGACCCAGTACTTC
TRBJ1-4	NA	few	TRBV15	CATSIYEGKLFF	TGTGCCACCAGTATCTACGAGGGAAAACTGTTTTTT
TRBJ1-5	TRBD1	NA	TRBV5-6	CASSRNRGFQPQHF	TGTGCCAGCAGCCGGAACAGGGGATTCCAGCCCCAGCATTTT
TRBJ2-7	TRBD2	many	TRBV20-1	CSARDGRGSASYEQYF	TGCAGTGCTAGAGACGGGAGGGGTAGCGCCTCCTACGAGCAGTACTTC
TRBJ2-2	TRBD2	NA	TRBV29-1	CSVRGTSGNTGELFF	TGCAGCGTGCGCGGGACTAGCGGGAACACCGGGGAGCTGTTTTTT